Following are 20 T cell receptor beta chains from one sample sequenced in a study of CD8 T cells in ankylosing spondylitis. Each CDR3 protein is one row after TCRdb ran MiXCR on the 5' RACE reads. The sample contains under 200,000 distinct CDR3 sequences, roughly 10% of which appear only once. The sequenced material came from blood, either unsorted or a sorted T cell fraction (not recorded which). All receptors come from a female donor with ankylosing spondylitis or in good health (not recorded which).

The rearrangement uses TRBV10-3 and TRBJ2-1, with 8 bases lining up with TRBD2. The CDR3 spans 17 residues. V was pared by 1 base and J by 5 bases, with 10 bases of the junction left unmatched. The germline gives CDR1 ENHRY, CDR2 SYGVKD. The CDR3 sequence: CAISELSGRVRNNEQFF. CDR3 in DNA: TGTGCCATCAGTGAGTTGAGCGGGAGAGTTCGGAACAATGAGCAGTTCTTC.

V is TRBV9 and J is TRBJ1-1, with TRBD1 matching 8 bases. The J segment lost 4 bases and the V segment lost 3 bases, leaving 5 bases of the junction unmatched. The CDR3 totals 14 residues. Germline CDR1 SGDLS, CDR2 YYNGEE. This CDR3 reads CASSASTGGTEAFF. CDR3 DNA sequence: TGTGCCAGCAGCGCCTCCACAGGGGGCACTGAAGCTTTCTTT. Combining the CDR3 with reference TRBV9 and TRBJ1-1 gives the whole variable domain DSGVTQTPKHLITATGQRVTLRCSPRSGDLSVYWYQQSLDQGLQFLIQYYNGEERAKGNILERFSAQQFPDLHSELNLSSLELGDSALYFCASSASTGGTEAFFGQGTRLTVV.

This clonotype was seen a few times. The V and J genes are TRBV7-3 and TRBJ2-3, with D possibly TRBD2 on 6 matching bases. This CDR3 region has 14 residues. Germline V gene data show CDR1 as SGHTA and CDR2 as FQGTGA. V shed 5 bases and J shed 2 bases, with 11 bases lying between them. The CDR3: CASSPAGLTDTQYF. The CDR3 DNA reads TGTGCCAGCAGCCCGGCGGGACTCACAGATACGCAGTATTTT.

This sequence joins TRBV20-1 and TRBJ2-7; D not resolved. The CDR3 covers 12 residues. Germline CDR1 is DFQATT and CDR2 is SNEGSKA (reference sequence). V lost 3 bases and J 2 bases, leaving 8 bases between the germline ends. The CDR3 region is CSARFLTYEQYF. The CDR3 DNA reads TGCAGTGCTAGGTTTCTTACCTACGAGCAGTACTTC.

Ten or more counts support this clonotype. This chain links TRBV5-8 with TRBJ2-7; TRBD1 aligns across 9 bases. The CDR3 length is 13 residues. Germline V lookup: CDR1 SGHTS, CDR2 YDEGEE. J gave up 5 bases and V 6 bases, and 6 bases lay outside the gene matches. The CDR3 region is CASNQGQGDEQYF. CDR3 sequence (DNA): TGTGCCAGCAACCAGGGACAGGGCGACGAGCAGTACTTC.

This chain links TRBV4-1 with TRBJ2-2; D may be TRBD2 (5 bases). The CDR3 extends over 16 amino acids. Germline V CDR1 and CDR2: MGHRA, YSYEKL. The germline V and J ends were trimmed by 1 base and 5 bases, with 14 bases remaining between them. CDR3 sequence (DNA): TGCGCCAGCAGCCAAGCGGGGATCCCAGGTACCGGGGAGCTGTTTTTT. This codes for CASSQAGIPGTGELFF.

The gene calls are TRBV6-1 and TRBJ2-7, with 7 nucleotides matching TRBD1. The CDR3 runs to 18 residues. Germline-derived CDR1 and CDR2 are MNHNS and SASEGT. The J segment lost 4 bases and the V segment lost 6 bases, leaving 21 bases of the junction unmatched. The CDR3 sequence is CASRNRGGRGTVIYEQYF. The CDR3 DNA sequence: TGTGCCAGCAGAAACAGGGGTGGCCGAGGGACGGTGATATACGAGCAGTACTTC.

Many counts were recorded for this clonotype. V and J are TRBV7-8 and TRBJ2-7; no reliable D call. Between the trimmed V and J ends, which lost 4 bases and 6 bases, there was a span of 10 bases. The CDR3 is 12 residues long. CDR1 and CDR2 (germline): SGHVS, FQNEAQ. CDR3 nucleotides: TGTGCCAGCAGCTCCATAGGCACCGAGCAGTACTTC. Protein: CASSSIGTEQYF.

In its sample, this clonotype was seen a few times. This chain connects TRBV6-1 to TRBJ2-7; D uncertain. In germline, CDR1 is MNHNS, CDR2 SASEGT. CDR3 length equals 17 residues. Deletions cut 2 bases from V and 1 base from J, with 18 bases between. The CDR3 region is CASSEWGSRETSYEQYF. Written as DNA, the CDR3 is TGTGCCAGCAGTGAATGGGGTTCAAGGGAAACTTCCTACGAGCAGTACTTC.

The DNA for the CDR3 is TGTGCCAGCAGCCCGCGTATGGTGCCTGAGCAGTTCTTC. It yields the protein CASSPRMVPEQFF. This chain connects TRBV5-6 to TRBJ2-1; D unclear. The V and J ends lost 4 bases and 9 bases respectively, with 14 bases between them. Germline lookup yields CDR1 SGHDT and CDR2 YYEEEE. The CDR3 runs 13 residues.

The chain is built from TRBV11-2 and TRBJ1-1; D remains unclear. The CDR3 runs to 15 residues. CDR1 and CDR2 from the germline V gene are SGHAT and FQNNGV. Trimming removed 0 bases from V and 0 bases from J, with 8 bases in between. The CDR3 bases are TGTGCCAGCAGCTTAGAAGGGTACATGAACACTGAAGCTTTCTTT. Amino acid sequence: CASSLEGYMNTEAFF.

This clonotype was picked up a small number of times. V gene TRBV10-3 combines with J gene TRBJ1-2; D is ambiguous. The V end was cut by 6 bases, the J end by 0 bases, with 14 bases between. Germline lookup yields CDR1 ENHRY and CDR2 SYGVKD. The CDR3 spans 15 residues. CDR3 DNA: TGTGCCATCAGCCATGGGTCCGGGACTAACTATGGCTACACCTTC. Translated: CAISHGSGTNYGYTF.

The chain has TRBV14 and TRBJ2-4, with D maybe TRBD1 (6 bases). The CDR3 loop spans 15 amino acids. Germline V gene sequence: CDR1 SGHDN, CDR2 FVKESK. V was trimmed by 3 bases and J by 6 bases, leaving 15 bases between them. Here the CDR3 DNA reads TGTGCCAGCAGCCAGTACCAGGGGAACGGAAACATTCAGTACTTC. It codes for CASSQYQGNGNIQYF.

This clonotype has only a few counts. The chain carries TRBV13 and TRBJ2-7; 9 bases are a match to TRBD2. Looked up from germline, CDR1 is PRHDT and CDR2 is FYEKMQ (reference sequence). The junction had 5 bases not matched to a gene; V was cut back by 4 bases and J by 4 bases. The CDR3 contains 14 residues. CDR3 sequence reads: CASSSGTSRYEQYF. As DNA, the CDR3 is TGTGCCAGCAGCTCCGGGACTAGCAGGTACGAGCAGTACTTC. The variable domain in full, with the rest retrieved from reference TRBV13 and TRBJ2-7, is AAGVIQSPRHLIKEKRETATLKCYPIPRHDTVYWYQQGPGQDPQFLISFYEKMQSDKGSIPDRFSAQQFSDYHSELNMSSLELGDSALYFCASSSGTSRYEQYFGPGTRLTVT.

This rearrangement joins TRBV20-1 to TRBJ2-1; D is unclear. CDR3 length: 12 residues. The V end lost 6 bases, the J end lost 7 bases, and 13 bases lay between the germline ends. The germline CDR1 and CDR2 sequences are DFQATT and SNEGSKA (reference sequence). DNA of the CDR3: TGCAGTGCATACGTAGTACGGAATGAGCAGTTCTTC. Translation gives CSAYVVRNEQFF.

A few counts support this clonotype. V is TRBV29-1 and J is TRBJ1-2; D may be TRBD1 (6 bases). CDR1 is SQVTM and CDR2 is ANQGSEA in the germline V gene. The CDR3 has 16 amino acids. V lost 0 bases and J 6 bases, leaving 20 bases between the germline ends. CDR3 sequence reads: CSVEDLGAGDGDGYTF. CDR3 DNA sequence: TGCAGCGTTGAAGATCTAGGAGCAGGGGATGGGGATGGCTACACCTTC.

This clonotype was counted ten times or more. The gene calls are TRBV27 and TRBJ1-5; tentative D call: TRBD1 (6 bases). The V end was cut by 5 bases, the J end by 5 bases, with 13 bases between. The germline V gene encodes CDR1 MNHEY and CDR2 SMNVEV (reference sequence). This CDR3 comprises 14 residues. The chain's CDR3 is CASSPWGADQPQHF. Here the CDR3 DNA reads TGTGCCAGCAGTCCATGGGGGGCGGATCAGCCCCAGCATTTT.

This clonotype has just a few counts. The rearrangement uses TRBV28 and TRBJ2-5; D gene ambiguous. Trimming took off 6 bases at V and 7 bases at J, with 18 bases between the two ends. There are 14 residues in the CDR3. Germline CDR1 and CDR2: MDHEN and SYDVKM. CDR3 region: CASSIVGSLGTQYF. CDR3 coding DNA: TGTGCCAGCAGCATCGTTGGAAGTCTGGGGACCCAGTACTTC.

V gene TRBV4-2 combines with J gene TRBJ1-1, with unresolved D. V dropped 1 base and J dropped 1 base, with 7 bases sitting between them. Germline CDR1 and CDR2: LGHNA and YNFKEQ. The CDR3 loop spans 14 amino acids. Here the CDR3 DNA reads TGTGCCAGCAGCCAAGGGGTTCGGAACACTGAAGCTTTCTTT. Its translation is CASSQGVRNTEAFF.

This chain joins TRBV27 and TRBJ1-1; D unclear. Germline CDR1 MNHEY, CDR2 SMNVEV (reference sequence). The CDR3 is 13 amino acids. The ends were cut back, 3 bases at V and 3 bases at J, with 8 bases in the middle. The CDR3, as DNA: TGTGCCAGCAGTTTGACCCCTTACACTGAAGCTTTCTTT. As protein: CASSLTPYTEAFF.